A selection of T cell receptor beta chains follows, all from one sample in a study of T cells in Graves' hyperthyroidism and ophthalmopathy. Each CDR3 protein is one row after TCRdb ran MiXCR on the multiplex PCR reads. This sample yields around 530,000 distinct CDR3 sequences, of which 15% to 20% are seen a single time; about 16% belongs to the top ten. Sequencing was performed on blood. These receptors came from a woman under 30 with Graves' ophthalmopathy. Each CDR3 is given with its conserved first and last residue. Each record gives: V gene, J gene, CDR3 protein.

TRBV27,TRBJ1-4,CASSQRGVREKLFF
TRBV20-1,TRBJ2-1,CSARDLGSEQFF
TRBV11-1,TRBJ2-1,CASSLQRGGYNEQFF
TRBV7-9,TRBJ2-1,CASSLAGGGPRNEQFF
TRBV7-9,TRBJ2-3,CASSQFGPSTDTQYF
TRBV30,TRBJ2-5,CAWSGTPQETQYF
TRBV6-1,TRBJ1-4,CASRAGGAPNEKLFF
TRBV6-2/TRBV6-3,TRBJ1-1,CATKGILNTEAFF
TRBV20-1,TRBJ2-5,CSARGGFVVGSETQYF
TRBV6-1,TRBJ1-3,CASRPTGLGGNTIYF
TRBV11-2,TRBJ2-7,CASSFGPAGYEQYF
TRBV7-9,TRBJ1-2,CASSPPEAMIYTF
TRBV7-2,TRBJ1-2,CASSSDRWTTCTF
TRBV2,TRBJ1-4,CASSGEVVATNEKLFF
TRBV30,TRBJ1-1,CASSGGRNTEAFF
TRBV3-1,TRBJ1-2,CASSQESRAANYGYTF
TRBV12-3/TRBV12-4,TRBJ1-2,CASSRRRGSYGYTF
TRBV11-2,TRBJ2-1,CASSSTGTSVHNEQFF
TRBV12-3/TRBV12-4,TRBJ1-2,CASSFRGSGYTF
TRBV27,TRBJ2-1,CASREGGSSYNEQFF
TRBV15,TRBJ1-5,CATSGRGDSNQPQHF
TRBV18,TRBJ2-1,CASSQQDEQFF